What follows describes a single T cell receptor beta chain. Its antigen target is currently unknown. The sample holds no much larger clone one base away, and base qualities are not on file. The germline V gene (reference sequence) sets CDR1 to SEHNR and CDR2 to FQNEAQ. Counted from cysteine to phenylalanine, this CDR3 has 14 amino acids. The only DNA kept is the CDR3, 42 bases in frame from the first base. V loses 2 bases, J loses 4 bases, and the germline ends lie 11 bases apart. This entry comes from a study of control samples from healthy donors and cancer patients (dated by TCRdb to the early 2020s). Library construction relied on the immunoSEQ multiplex PCR assay. The source is immuneACCESS, and TCRdb retained only in-frame sequences with V and J called. Part of the clones is not carried over; for the studies checked, unresolved V genes explain less than half of this, and the remainder is unexplained. The sample table contains some 80,000 clones; only one count was recorded for 92% of them. The ten biggest clones cover 5.8% of the sample.

This receptor was taken from a woman between 55 and 75 years old in good health. The chain is encoded by TRBV7-9 joined to TRBJ1-2, with the D gene not clear enough to name. The specimen was blood. The encoded CDR3 is CASSLLSPGYGYTF. The nucleotides are TGTGCCAGCAGCTTACTCAGCCCGGGCTATGGCTACACCTTC.